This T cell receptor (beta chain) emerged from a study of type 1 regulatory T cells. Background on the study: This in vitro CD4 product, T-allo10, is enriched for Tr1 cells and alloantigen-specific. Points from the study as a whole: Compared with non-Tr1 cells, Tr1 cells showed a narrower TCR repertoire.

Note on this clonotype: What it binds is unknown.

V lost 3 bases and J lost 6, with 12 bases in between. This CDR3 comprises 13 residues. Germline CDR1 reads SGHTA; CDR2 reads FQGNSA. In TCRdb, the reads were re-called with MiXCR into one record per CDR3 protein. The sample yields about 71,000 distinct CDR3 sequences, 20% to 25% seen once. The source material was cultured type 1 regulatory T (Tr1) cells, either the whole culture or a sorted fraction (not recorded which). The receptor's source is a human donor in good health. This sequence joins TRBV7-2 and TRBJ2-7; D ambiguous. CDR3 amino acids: CASSFSGPLEQYF. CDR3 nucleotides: TGTGCCAGCAGCTTCTCTGGGCCCCTCGAGCAGTACTTC.